The 20 T cell receptor beta chains presented below share a single source sample, sequenced in a study of T cells in Graves' hyperthyroidism and ophthalmopathy. The investigators amplified TCR beta CDR3 regions from RNA transcripts. First-round RT-PCR with HTBI primers amplified the TCR CDR3 region. TCRdb re-called the multiplex PCR reads with MiXCR, one entry per CDR3 protein. The table records roughly 740,000 distinct CDR3 sequences, roughly 15% of them present only once. Sequenced input: blood. Receptors were obtained from a man younger than 35 with Graves' hyperthyroidism.

J is TRBJ2-4 and V is TRBV4-3; 7 bases are a match to TRBD1. The CDR3 is made up of 17 amino acids. Trimming cost V 1 base and J 0 bases; bases outside gene matches: 6. Germline lookup yields CDR1 LGHNA and CDR2 YSLEER. The CDR3 region is CASSQGQGDLAKNIQYF. In DNA form, the CDR3 reads TGCGCCAGCAGCCAAGGACAGGGCGATCTAGCCAAAAACATTCAGTACTTC.

This chain uses TRBV29-1 with TRBJ2-1, with D unclear. Germline V lookup: CDR1 SQVTM, CDR2 ANQGSEA. The CDR3 covers 13 residues. Trimming shortened V by 2 bases and J by 3 bases, and 8 bases separated the two germline ends. The CDR3 loop reads CSVERRIYNEQFF. CDR3 nucleotides: TGCAGCGTTGAAAGGCGCATCTACAATGAGCAGTTCTTC.

In its sample, this clonotype was seen many times. V is TRBV2 and J is TRBJ2-2; 7 positions agree with TRBD2. Germline CDR1 and CDR2: SNHLY and FYNNEI. Trimming cost V 4 bases and J 4 bases; bases outside gene matches: 9. The CDR3 runs 16 residues. The CDR3 loop is CASSAQAGVSTGELFF. CDR3 nucleotide sequence: TGTGCCAGCAGTGCCCAGGCGGGAGTAAGCACCGGGGAGCTGTTTTTT.

About this clonotype itself: Germline is not matched at one junction end, which may reflect a read error. Here the CDR3 reads CASSEWLQGAGELFF. The CDR3 nucleotides read TGCGCCAGCAGCGAGTGGTTACAGGGGGCCGGGGAACTGTTTTTT. This sequence joins TRBV5-1 and TRBJ2-2, with 9 bases lining up with TRBD1. Germline V lookup: CDR1 SGHRS, CDR2 YFSETQ. This CDR3 is 15 amino acids long.

This clonotype has ten or more counts. This chain uses TRBV28 with TRBJ2-7; no clear D gene. Germline V CDR1 and CDR2: MDHEN, SYDVKM. The CDR3 consists of 11 residues. Trimming removed 10 bases at V and 5 bases at J, with 12 bases between. DNA of the CDR3: TGTGCCACCGAGAGGCGACACGAGCAGTACTTC. It specifies CATERRHEQYF.

The chain joins TRBV7-9 to TRBJ2-1; 7 bases match TRBD2. Germline V lookup: CDR1 SEHNR, CDR2 FQNEAQ (reference sequence). With V trimmed by 4 bases and J by 0 bases, 6 bases remained unmatched. This CDR3 region has 16 residues. The CDR3 protein is CASSSTGLGSYNEQFF. The DNA for the CDR3 is TGTGCCAGCAGCTCCACAGGACTAGGCTCCTACAATGAGCAGTTCTTC.

Ten or more counts support this clonotype. The chain links TRBV12-3 or TRBV12-4 to TRBJ1-1; D is uncertain. The CDR3 has 16 residues. Trimming took 7 bases from V and 1 from J, leaving 19 bases between them. CDR3 sequence: CASTLTGRAANTEAFF. As DNA, the CDR3 is TGTGCCAGCACGCTAACGGGGAGGGCCGCGAACACTGAAGCTTTCTTT.

The chain's CDR3 is CASSATPLAGSTDTQYF. In nucleotides, the CDR3 is TGTGCCAGCAGCGCGACCCCCCTAGCGGGAAGCACAGATACGCAGTATTTT. The chain recombines TRBV7-3 with TRBJ2-3; 9 nucleotides line up with TRBD2. V lost 5 bases and J lost 0; bases outside the gene matches: 9. The CDR3 length is 17 residues. From germline, CDR1 is SGHTA and CDR2 FQGTGA.

This clonotype was seen only once. This sequence may be a read error, since a much larger clone differs from it by one base. This chain uses TRBV30 with TRBJ2-1; TRBD1 matches at 7 bases. The germline CDR1 and CDR2 sequences are GTSNPN and SVGIG (reference sequence). The CDR3 totals 14 residues. The V and J ends lost 5 bases and 7 bases, in that order; junction bases with no gene match: 11. Here the CDR3 DNA reads TGTGCCTGGCAGGGGGACAAGGGAAGAAATGAGCAGTTCTTC. Translated, it gives CAWQGDKGRNEQFF. Based on the CDR3 plus reference TRBV30 and TRBJ2-1, the full variable domain is SQTIHQWPATLVQPVGSPLSLECTVEGTSNPNLYWYRQAAGRGLQLLFYSVGIGQISSEVPQNLSASRPQDRQFILSSKKLLLSDSGFYLCAWQGDKGRNEQFFGPGTRLTVL.

Many counts were recorded for this clonotype. The rearrangement uses TRBV7-9 and TRBJ1-2; possible D gene TRBD1, 6 bases. The germline gives CDR1 SEHNR, CDR2 FQNEAQ (reference sequence). Trimming cost V 4 bases and J 7 bases, with 22 bases left between them. The CDR3 is made up of 16 amino acids. The CDR3 reads CASSSQLGWGAIGYTF. The CDR3 bases are TGTGCCAGCAGCTCTCAACTCGGTTGGGGGGCAATTGGCTACACCTTC.

The J gene is TRBJ2-5, the V gene TRBV7-2, with 8 bases aligning to TRBD1. The trim removed 9 bases at V and 4 bases at J, leaving 10 bases unmatched. The CDR3 covers 14 residues. Looked up from germline, CDR1 is SGHTA and CDR2 is FQGNSA. CDR3 loop: CARSNRTGIETQYF. DNA of the CDR3: TGTGCCAGGAGCAACCGGACAGGGATAGAGACCCAGTACTTC.

V and J are TRBV28 and TRBJ2-7, with 9 bases that match TRBD1. CDR3 length: 14 amino acids. CDR1 is MDHEN, CDR2 SYDVKM, per germline. Trimming cost V 6 bases and J 3 bases; bases outside gene matches: 6. In DNA, the CDR3 is TGTGCCAGCAGGGGACAGGGTTTCGACTACGAGCAGTACTTC. Encoded protein: CASRGQGFDYEQYF.

V gene TRBV29-1 combines with J gene TRBJ2-3; 7 bases match TRBD1. Unmatched junction bases numbered 12, after V lost 6 bases and J lost 6 bases. The length of the CDR3 is 14 residues. Germline loops: CDR1 SQVTM, CDR2 ANQGSEA. For the CDR3, the DNA is TGCAGCGTCGTGGACAGGTGGAAAGCGGATACGCAGTATTTT. Protein product: CSVVDRWKADTQYF.

This clonotype occurred many times. CDR3 sequence reads: CASSPQRVDQPQHF. CDR3 coding DNA: TGTGCCAGCAGTCCCCAGAGGGTTGATCAGCCCCAGCATTTT. The chain couples TRBV12-3 or TRBV12-4 to TRBJ1-5, with D uncertain. Deletions cut 5 bases from V and 5 bases from J, with 13 bases between. This CDR3 is built from 14 residues.

This clonotype was counted at least ten times. The chain has TRBV7-2 and TRBJ2-3, with a tentative D call TRBD1 (5 bases). Trimming took 5 bases from V and 5 from J, leaving 14 bases between them. The germline CDR1 and CDR2 sequences are SGHTA and FQGNSA. The CDR3 runs to 14 residues. In nucleotides, the CDR3 is TGTGCCAGCAGCCCCGTGGGGCCGGTAGATACGCAGTATTTT. This gives the protein CASSPVGPVDTQYF.

The rearrangement links TRBV14 to TRBJ2-7; 7 bases agree with TRBD1. V trimming: 4 bases; J trimming: 5 bases; junction bases outside the gene matches: 2. This CDR3 spans 12 amino acids. Germline V lookup: CDR1 SGHDN, CDR2 FVKESK. The CDR3 loop is CASSPTGHEQYF. The CDR3 DNA reads TGTGCCAGCAGCCCGACAGGGCACGAGCAGTACTTC.

This clonotype was seen only a few times. The genes are TRBV7-6 and TRBJ2-7, with D tentatively TRBD1 or TRBD2 (5 bases each). Germline V gene data show CDR1 as SGHVS and CDR2 as FNYEAQ. The CDR3 has 14 amino acids. Trimming left V 5 bases short and J 7 bases short, with 18 bases between. The CDR3 DNA is TGTGCCAGCAGCCAGTATGGGACGCCATGGGAGCAGTACTTC. Translating gives CASSQYGTPWEQYF.

This clonotype was found a few times. The chain employs TRBV18 and TRBJ2-7; D remains unclear. V gave up 4 bases and J gave up 4 bases, with 17 bases separating them. The CDR3 length is 15 residues. Per the germline V gene, CDR1 is KGHSH and CDR2 is LQKENI. The CDR3 sequence: CASSLSPALNYEQYF. Here the CDR3 DNA reads TGTGCCAGCTCACTTAGCCCAGCGCTAAATTACGAGCAGTACTTC. Looking up the rest from reference TRBV18 and TRBJ2-7 gives the full variable domain: NAGVMQNPRHLVRRRGQEARLRCSPMKGHSHVYWYRQLPEEGLKFMVYLQKENIIDESGMPKERFSAEFPKEGPSILRIQQVVRGDSAAYFCASSLSPALNYEQYFGPGTRLTVT.

This clonotype turned up a few times. The rearrangement links TRBV28 to TRBJ2-7; 9 nucleotides align to TRBD1. Germline CDR1 reads MDHEN; CDR2 reads SYDVKM. This CDR3 is built from 15 residues. The V gene end was trimmed by 4 bases and the J gene end by 4 bases; junction bases not matched to a gene: 8. This CDR3 is CASSSNRGRLYEQYF. As DNA, the CDR3 is TGTGCCAGCAGTTCAAACAGGGGGCGCTTATACGAGCAGTACTTC.

This clonotype occurred many times. The chain employs TRBV12-3 or TRBV12-4 and TRBJ2-7, with TRBD1 matching 11 bases. J was trimmed by 6 bases and V by 5 bases; bases with no gene match: 3. The CDR3 has 13 amino acids. The CDR3 region has the DNA TGTGCCAGCAGTGGACAGGGGGCAGGCGAGCAGTACTTC. The encoded protein is CASSGQGAGEQYF.